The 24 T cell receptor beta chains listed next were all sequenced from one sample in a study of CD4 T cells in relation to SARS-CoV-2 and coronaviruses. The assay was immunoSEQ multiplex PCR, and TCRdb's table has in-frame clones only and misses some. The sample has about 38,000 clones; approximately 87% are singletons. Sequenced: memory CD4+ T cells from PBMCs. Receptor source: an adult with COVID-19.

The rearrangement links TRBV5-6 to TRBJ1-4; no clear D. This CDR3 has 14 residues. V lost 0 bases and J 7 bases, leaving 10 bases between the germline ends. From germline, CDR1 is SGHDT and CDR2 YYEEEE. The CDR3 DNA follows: TGTGCCAGCAGCTTGGAAGGGTTTGGTGAAAAACTGTTTTTT. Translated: CASSLEGFGEKLFF.

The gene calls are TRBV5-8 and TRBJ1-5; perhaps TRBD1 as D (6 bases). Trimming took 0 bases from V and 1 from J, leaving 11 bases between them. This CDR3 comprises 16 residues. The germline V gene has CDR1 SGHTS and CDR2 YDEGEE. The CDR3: CASSLVGGRSNQPQHF. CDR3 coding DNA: TGTGCCAGCAGCTTGGTCGGGGGCCGAAGCAATCAGCCCCAGCATTTT.

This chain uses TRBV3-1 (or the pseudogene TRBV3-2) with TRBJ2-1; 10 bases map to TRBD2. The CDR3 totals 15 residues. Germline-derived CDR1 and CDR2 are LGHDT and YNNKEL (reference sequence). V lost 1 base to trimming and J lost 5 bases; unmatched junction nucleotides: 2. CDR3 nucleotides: TGTGCCAGCAGCCAAGGAGCGGGGGGGCACAATGAGCAGTTCTTC. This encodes CASSQGAGGHNEQFF.

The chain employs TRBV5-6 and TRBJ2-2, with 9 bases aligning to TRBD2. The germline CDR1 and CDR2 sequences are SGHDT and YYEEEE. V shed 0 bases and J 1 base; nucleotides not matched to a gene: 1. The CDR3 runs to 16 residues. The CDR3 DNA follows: TGTGCCAGCAGCTTGGTTAGCGGGGGGAACACCGGGGAGCTGTTTTTT. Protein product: CASSLVSGGNTGELFF.

The CDR3 DNA reads TGTGCCAGCAGCTTAGCGGAAGTAGGGCGGGTCAATGAGCAGTTCTTC. It encodes CASSLAEVGRVNEQFF. V and J are TRBV7-9 and TRBJ2-1, with D possibly matching TRBD2 (5 bases). The germline V and J ends were trimmed by 0 bases and 6 bases, with 15 bases remaining between them. The CDR3 has 16 amino acids. Germline-derived CDR1 and CDR2 are SEHNR and FQNEAQ (reference sequence).

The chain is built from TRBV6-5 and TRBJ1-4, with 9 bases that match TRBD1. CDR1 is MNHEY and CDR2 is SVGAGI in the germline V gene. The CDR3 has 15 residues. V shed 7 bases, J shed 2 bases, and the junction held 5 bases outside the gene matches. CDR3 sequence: CASNNRGPTNEKLFF. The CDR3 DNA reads TGTGCCAGCAACAACAGGGGGCCTACTAATGAAAAACTGTTTTTT.

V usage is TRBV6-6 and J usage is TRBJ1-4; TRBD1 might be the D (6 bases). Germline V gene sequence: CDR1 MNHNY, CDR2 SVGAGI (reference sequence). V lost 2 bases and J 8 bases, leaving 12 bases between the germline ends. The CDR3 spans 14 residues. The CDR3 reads CASSYPTDREKLFF. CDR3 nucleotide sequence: TGTGCCAGCAGTTACCCGACCGACAGGGAAAAACTGTTTTTT.

The CDR3 loop is CASSSGQGYEQYF. The DNA for the CDR3 is TGTGCCAGCAGCTCGGGGCAGGGCTACGAGCAGTACTTC. V gene TRBV5-4 combines with J gene TRBJ2-7, with D perhaps assigned TRBD1 or TRBD2 (5 bases each). Germline CDR1 SGHNT, CDR2 YYREEE (reference sequence). The length of the CDR3 is 13 residues. The germline V and J ends were trimmed by 3 bases and 3 bases, with 10 bases remaining between them.

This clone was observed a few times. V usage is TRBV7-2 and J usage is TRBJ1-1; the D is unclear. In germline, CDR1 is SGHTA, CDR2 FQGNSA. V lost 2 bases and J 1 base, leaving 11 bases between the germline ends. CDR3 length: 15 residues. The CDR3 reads CASSLSWGTNTEAFF. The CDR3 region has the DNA TGTGCCAGCAGCTTATCTTGGGGAACGAACACTGAAGCTTTCTTT.

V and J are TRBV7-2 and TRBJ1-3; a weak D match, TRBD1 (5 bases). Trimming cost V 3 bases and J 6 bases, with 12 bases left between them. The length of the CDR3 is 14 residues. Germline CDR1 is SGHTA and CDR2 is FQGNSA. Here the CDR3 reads CASSFRDPPNTIYF. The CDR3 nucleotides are TGTGCCAGCAGCTTCCGGGACCCTCCAAACACCATATATTTT.

The CDR3: CASSASDRLGYGYTF. As DNA, the CDR3 is TGTGCCAGCAGCGCATCCGACAGGCTAGGCTATGGCTACACCTTC. The rearrangement joins TRBV9 to TRBJ1-2, with D maybe TRBD1 (6 bases). The CDR3 loop spans 15 amino acids. Germline-derived CDR1 and CDR2 are SGDLS and YYNGEE. Trimming stripped 3 bases from V and 4 bases from J, with 16 bases between. Together with reference TRBV9 and TRBJ1-2, the CDR3 gives the full variable domain: DSGVTQTPKHLITATGQRVTLRCSPRSGDLSVYWYQQSLDQGLQFLIQYYNGEERAKGNILERFSAQQFPDLHSELNLSSLELGDSALYFCASSASDRLGYGYTFGSGTRLTVV.

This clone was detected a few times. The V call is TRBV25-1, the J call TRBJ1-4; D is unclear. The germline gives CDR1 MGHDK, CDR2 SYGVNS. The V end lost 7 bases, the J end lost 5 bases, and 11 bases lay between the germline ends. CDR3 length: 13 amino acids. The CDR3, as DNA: TGTGCCAGCATGATACCGGAAAATGAAAAACTGTTTTTT. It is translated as CASMIPENEKLFF.

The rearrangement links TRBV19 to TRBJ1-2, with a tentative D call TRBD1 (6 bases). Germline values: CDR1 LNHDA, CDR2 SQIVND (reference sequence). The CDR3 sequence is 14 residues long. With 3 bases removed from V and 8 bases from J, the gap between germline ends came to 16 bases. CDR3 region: CASSITGPIGGYTF. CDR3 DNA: TGTGCCAGTAGTATCACAGGGCCTATTGGCGGCTACACCTTC.

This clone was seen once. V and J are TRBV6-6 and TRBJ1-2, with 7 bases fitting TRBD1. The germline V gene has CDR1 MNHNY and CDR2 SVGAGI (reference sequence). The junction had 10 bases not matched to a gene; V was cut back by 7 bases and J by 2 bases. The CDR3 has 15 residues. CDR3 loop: CASIDMGQLNYGYTF. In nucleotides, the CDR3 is TGTGCCAGCATCGATATGGGACAGTTAAACTATGGCTACACCTTC.

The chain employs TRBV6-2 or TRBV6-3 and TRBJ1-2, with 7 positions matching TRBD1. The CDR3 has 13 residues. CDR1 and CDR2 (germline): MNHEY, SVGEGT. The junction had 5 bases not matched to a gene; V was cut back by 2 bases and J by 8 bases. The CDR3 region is CASSYLGQSGYTF. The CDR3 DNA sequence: TGTGCCAGCAGTTACCTGGGACAGTCCGGCTACACCTTC.

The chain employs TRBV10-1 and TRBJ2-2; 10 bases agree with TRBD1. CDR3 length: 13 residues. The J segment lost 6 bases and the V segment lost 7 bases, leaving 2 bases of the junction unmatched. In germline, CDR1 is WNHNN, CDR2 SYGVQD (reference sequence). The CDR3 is CASTGTGAGELFF. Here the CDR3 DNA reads TGCGCCAGCACCGGGACAGGGGCCGGGGAGCTGTTTTTT.

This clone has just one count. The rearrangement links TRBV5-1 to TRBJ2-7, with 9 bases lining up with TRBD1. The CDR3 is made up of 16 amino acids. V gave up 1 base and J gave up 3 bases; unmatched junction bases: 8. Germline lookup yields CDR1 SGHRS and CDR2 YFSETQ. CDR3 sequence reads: CASSLSPGQGYYEQYF. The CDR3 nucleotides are TGCGCCAGCAGCTTGTCTCCGGGACAGGGTTACTACGAGCAGTACTTC.

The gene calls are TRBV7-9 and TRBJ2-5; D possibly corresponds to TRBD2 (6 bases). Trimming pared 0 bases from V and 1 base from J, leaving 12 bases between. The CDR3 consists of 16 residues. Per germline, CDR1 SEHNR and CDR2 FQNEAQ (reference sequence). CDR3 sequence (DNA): TGTGCCAGCAGCTTAGCCCTAGCGTTCCTCCAAGAGACCCAGTACTTC. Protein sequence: CASSLALAFLQETQYF.

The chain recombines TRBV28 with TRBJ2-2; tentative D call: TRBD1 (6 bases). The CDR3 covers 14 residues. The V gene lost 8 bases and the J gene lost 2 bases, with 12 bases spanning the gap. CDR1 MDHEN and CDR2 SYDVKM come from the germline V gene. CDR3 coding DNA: TGTGCCAGCCGGCGAGGGGGTAACACCGGGGAGCTGTTTTTT. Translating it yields CASRRGGNTGELFF.

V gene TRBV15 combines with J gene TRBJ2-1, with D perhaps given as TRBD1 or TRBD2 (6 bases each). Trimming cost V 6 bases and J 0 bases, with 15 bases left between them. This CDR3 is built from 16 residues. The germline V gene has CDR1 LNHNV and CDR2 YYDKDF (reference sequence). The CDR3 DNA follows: TGTGCCACCAGTCCGGGGGCCCCCAGCTCCTACAATGAGCAGTTCTTC. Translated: CATSPGAPSSYNEQFF.

CDR3 sequence: CASSPRTRGDSPLHF. The CDR3 DNA reads as TGTGCCAGCAGCCCCCGGACACGTGGTGATTCACCCCTCCACTTT. The chain combines TRBV7-2 with TRBJ1-6; a possible D gene is TRBD1 (5 bases). The CDR3 extends over 15 amino acids. V lost 5 bases to trimming and J lost 8 bases, with 16 bases between them. Germline lookup yields CDR1 SGHTA and CDR2 FQGNSA.

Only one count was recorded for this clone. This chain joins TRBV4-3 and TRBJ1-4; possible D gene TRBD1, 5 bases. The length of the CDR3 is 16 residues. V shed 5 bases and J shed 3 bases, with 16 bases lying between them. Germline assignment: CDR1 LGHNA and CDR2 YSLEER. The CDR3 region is CASSSDRGEANEKLFF. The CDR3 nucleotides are TGCGCCAGCAGCTCCGACCGGGGGGAGGCTAATGAAAAACTGTTTTTT.

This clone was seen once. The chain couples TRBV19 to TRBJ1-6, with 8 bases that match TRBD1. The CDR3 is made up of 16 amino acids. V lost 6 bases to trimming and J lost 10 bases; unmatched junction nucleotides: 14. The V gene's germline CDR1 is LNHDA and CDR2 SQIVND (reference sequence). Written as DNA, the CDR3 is TGTGCCAGTAGGAATGGACAGGGTAGTTGGACCTCACCCCTCCACTTT. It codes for CASRNGQGSWTSPLHF.

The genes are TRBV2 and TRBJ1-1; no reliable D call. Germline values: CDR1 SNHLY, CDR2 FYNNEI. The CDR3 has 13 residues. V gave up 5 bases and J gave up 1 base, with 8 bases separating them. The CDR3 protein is CASSQTTNTEAFF. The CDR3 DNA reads TGTGCCAGCAGTCAGACAACGAACACTGAAGCTTTCTTT.